A single count supports the clone carrying this T cell receptor (beta chain). The source of the sample is a study of cytotoxic CD8 clonotypes in ibrutinib-treated CLL. The table came from immunoSEQ multiplex PCR; TCRdb's copy has only in-frame clones and leaves some out. The sample has about 86,000 clones, roughly 84% seen once. CDR1 and CDR2 from the germline V gene are SGHVS and FQNEAQ. CDR3 length equals 15 residues. The V and J ends lost 5 bases and 6 bases, in that order; junction bases with no gene match: 9. Sequenced material: PBMCs, taken before ibrutinib treatment. The chain is built from TRBV7-8 and TRBJ2-2, with TRBD2 matching over 7 bases. This TCR was recovered from a human donor with chronic lymphocytic leukemia. The CDR3 loop is CASSPEGRAPGELFF. CDR3 bases: TGTGCCAGCAGCCCGGAGGGGAGGGCCCCCGGGGAGCTGTTTTTT.